These T cell receptor beta chains were read from a single sample in a study of tumor-infiltrating lymphocytes in localized non-small cell lung cancer. The assay was immunoSEQ multiplex PCR, and TCRdb's table has in-frame clones only and misses some. The sample yields about 16,000 clones, 70% to 75% seen once. Sequencing used lung tumor tissue. The receptor set was obtained from a human donor with non-small cell lung cancer. Both conserved end residues are part of each CDR3. The order of the fields is clone size, D gene, J gene, V gene, CDR3 protein, CDR3 DNA. D genes are given only for firm matches. Clone size, where shown, is once, few, many, or a class for clones that have expanded.

clone_size: .; d_call: .; j_call: TRBJ2-4; v_call: TRBV5-1; cdr3_aa: CASSFYPGLRAKNIQYF; cdr3_nt: TGCGCCAGCAGCTTTTACCCGGGGCTGCGGGCCAAAAACATTCAGTACTTC
clone_size: .; d_call: TRBD1; j_call: TRBJ1-5; v_call: TRBV6-5; cdr3_aa: CASNPQGRGQPQHF; cdr3_nt: TGTGCCAGCAACCCACAGGGGAGAGGACAGCCCCAGCATTTT
clone_size: .; d_call: .; j_call: TRBJ1-5; v_call: TRBV6-1; cdr3_aa: CASNFQPQHF; cdr3_nt: TGTGCCAGCAACTTTCAGCCCCAGCATTTT
clone_size: medium-sized; d_call: .; j_call: TRBJ2-7; v_call: TRBV10-3; cdr3_aa: CAISRSDSERRQYF; cdr3_nt: TGTGCCATCAGTCGATCCGACAGTGAGAGGAGGCAGTACTTC
clone_size: .; d_call: .; j_call: TRBJ1-4; v_call: TRBV4-1; cdr3_aa: CASSQGISNEKLFF; cdr3_nt: TGCGCCAGCAGCCAGGGGATTTCTAATGAAAAACTGTTTTTT
clone_size: .; d_call: .; j_call: TRBJ2-2; v_call: TRBV10-3; cdr3_aa: CAISDQYRVTGELFF; cdr3_nt: TGTGCCATCAGTGACCAGTACCGTGTCACCGGGGAGCTGTTTTTT
clone_size: .; d_call: TRBD2; j_call: TRBJ2-2; v_call: TRBV6-4; cdr3_aa: CASSDSGDTGELFF; cdr3_nt: TGTGCCAGCAGTGACAGCGGGGACACCGGGGAGCTGTTTTTT
clone_size: .; d_call: TRBD1; j_call: TRBJ1-5; v_call: TRBV19; cdr3_aa: CASSIPQGSPSNQPQHF; cdr3_nt: TGTGCCAGTAGTATACCACAGGGGTCGCCTAGCAATCAGCCCCAGCATTTT
clone_size: once; d_call: .; j_call: TRBJ2-7; v_call: TRBV14; cdr3_aa: CASSQVRVLRPYEQYF; cdr3_nt: TGTGCCAGCAGCCAAGTCAGGGTACTCCGGCCCTACGAGCAGTACTTC
clone_size: .; d_call: .; j_call: TRBJ2-5; v_call: TRBV19; cdr3_aa: CASRVVGGSQETQYF; cdr3_nt: TGTGCCAGTAGAGTTGTTGGGGGATCCCAAGAGACCCAGTACTTC
clone_size: few; d_call: TRBD1; j_call: TRBJ1-6; v_call: TRBV5-5; cdr3_aa: CASRWTGGSPLHF; cdr3_nt: TGTGCCAGCAGATGGACAGGGGGTTCACCCCTCCACTTT
clone_size: few; d_call: TRBD2; j_call: TRBJ2-7; v_call: TRBV4-1; cdr3_aa: CASSQELANSYEQYF; cdr3_nt: TGCGCCAGCAGCCAAGAACTAGCGAACTCCTACGAGCAGTACTTC
clone_size: .; d_call: .; j_call: TRBJ1-2; v_call: TRBV5-4; cdr3_aa: CASSLTPDGPYGYTF; cdr3_nt: TGTGCCAGCAGCTTAACCCCCGACGGACCCTATGGCTACACCTTC
clone_size: .; d_call: .; j_call: TRBJ1-5; v_call: TRBV7-9; cdr3_aa: CVSSLGVNQPQHF; cdr3_nt: TGTGTCAGCAGCTTGGGGGTTAATCAGCCCCAGCATTTT
clone_size: .; d_call: .; j_call: TRBJ1-2; v_call: TRBV5-4; cdr3_aa: CASSSRDTLGNGYTF; cdr3_nt: TGTGCCAGCAGCTCCCGGGACACCCTTGGGAATGGCTACACCTTC
clone_size: few; d_call: TRBD2; j_call: TRBJ2-7; v_call: TRBV7-8; cdr3_aa: CASSSGTSGGAGYEQYF; cdr3_nt: TGTGCCAGCAGCAGCGGGACTAGCGGGGGGGCTGGGTACGAGCAGTACTTC
clone_size: .; d_call: .; j_call: TRBJ2-3; v_call: TRBV7-9; cdr3_aa: CASSLQGSTDTQYF; cdr3_nt: TGTGCCAGCAGCTTGCAGGGGAGCACAGATACGCAGTATTTT
clone_size: .; d_call: .; j_call: TRBJ2-2; v_call: TRBV5-1; cdr3_aa: CASSPGQGHTGELFF; cdr3_nt: TGCGCCAGCAGCCCTGGTCAGGGGCACACCGGGGAGCTGTTTTTT
clone_size: .; d_call: TRBD2; j_call: TRBJ2-3; v_call: TRBV9; cdr3_aa: CASSVGVSGGPTDTQYF; cdr3_nt: TGTGCCAGCAGCGTAGGGGTTAGCGGGGGCCCCACAGATACGCAGTATTTT
clone_size: few; d_call: TRBD1; j_call: TRBJ2-2; v_call: TRBV30; cdr3_aa: CAWRDDRGGGELFF; cdr3_nt: TGTGCCTGGAGGGATGACAGGGGTGGTGGGGAGCTGTTTTTT
clone_size: few; d_call: .; j_call: TRBJ1-2; v_call: TRBV21-1; cdr3_aa: CASSKVGRGQVDYGYTF; cdr3_nt: TGTGCCAGCAGCAAAGTCGGCAGGGGGCAGGTTGACTATGGCTACACCTTC
clone_size: .; d_call: TRBD2; j_call: TRBJ2-7; v_call: TRBV30; cdr3_aa: CAWRRASGSYEQYF; cdr3_nt: TGTGCCTGGAGGAGGGCTAGCGGCTCCTACGAGCAGTACTTC
clone_size: .; d_call: .; j_call: TRBJ2-7; v_call: TRBV19; cdr3_aa: CASRERGRYSYEQYF; cdr3_nt: TGTGCCAGTAGGGAAAGGGGACGGTACTCCTACGAGCAGTACTTC
clone_size: few; d_call: TRBD1; j_call: TRBJ1-2; v_call: TRBV25-1; cdr3_aa: CASSRDRGYGYTF; cdr3_nt: TGTGCCAGCAGTAGGGACAGAGGCTATGGCTACACCTTC
clone_size: .; d_call: .; j_call: TRBJ2-1; v_call: TRBV18; cdr3_aa: CASSLSEGPFSHEQFF; cdr3_nt: TGTGCCAGCTCGCTTTCAGAGGGCCCGTTTTCCCATGAGCAGTTCTTC
clone_size: .; d_call: TRBD2; j_call: TRBJ2-7; v_call: TRBV5-6; cdr3_aa: CASSLGGGTYEQYF; cdr3_nt: TGTGCCAGCAGCTTGGGGGGAGGGACCTACGAGCAGTACTTC
clone_size: .; d_call: .; j_call: TRBJ2-1; v_call: TRBV6-1; cdr3_aa: CASSGPIQFF; cdr3_nt: TGTGCCAGCAGTGGGCCAATACAGTTCTTC
clone_size: once; d_call: .; j_call: TRBJ2-5; v_call: TRBV19; cdr3_aa: CASSIIGQETQYF; cdr3_nt: TGTGCCAGTAGTATTATTGGCCAAGAGACCCAGTACTTC
clone_size: .; d_call: TRBD2; j_call: TRBJ2-7; v_call: TRBV4-2; cdr3_aa: CASSQGLAGSYEQYF; cdr3_nt: TGTGCCAGCAGCCAAGGGCTAGCGGGTTCCTACGAGCAGTACTTC
clone_size: .; d_call: TRBD2; j_call: TRBJ2-3; v_call: TRBV6-4; cdr3_aa: CASSDSGRSTDTQYF; cdr3_nt: TGTGCCAGCAGTGATAGCGGGAGGAGCACAGATACGCAGTATTTT
clone_size: .; d_call: TRBD2; j_call: TRBJ2-3; v_call: TRBV5-4; cdr3_aa: CASSRGVSRTHTDTQYF; cdr3_nt: TGTGCCAGCAGCCGGGGGGTTTCCCGCACACACACAGATACGCAGTATTTT